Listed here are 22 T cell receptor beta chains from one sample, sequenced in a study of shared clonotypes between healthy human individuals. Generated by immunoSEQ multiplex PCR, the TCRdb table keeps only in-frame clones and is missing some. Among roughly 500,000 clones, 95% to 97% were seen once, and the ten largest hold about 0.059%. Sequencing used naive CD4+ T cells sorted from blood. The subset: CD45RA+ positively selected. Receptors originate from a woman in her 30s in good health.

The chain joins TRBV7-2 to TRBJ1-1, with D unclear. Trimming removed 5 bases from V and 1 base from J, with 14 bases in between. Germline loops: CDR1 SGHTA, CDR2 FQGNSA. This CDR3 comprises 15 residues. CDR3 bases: TGTGCCAGCAGCCCTCAGTGGGCAAGGAACACTGAAGCTTTCTTT. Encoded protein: CASSPQWARNTEAFF.

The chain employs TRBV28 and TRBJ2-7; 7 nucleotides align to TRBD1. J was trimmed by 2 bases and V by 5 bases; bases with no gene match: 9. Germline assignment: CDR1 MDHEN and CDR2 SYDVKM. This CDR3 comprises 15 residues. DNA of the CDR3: TGTGCCAGCAGTCCGGACCCGACAGGGCCCTACGAGCAGTACTTC. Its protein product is CASSPDPTGPYEQYF.

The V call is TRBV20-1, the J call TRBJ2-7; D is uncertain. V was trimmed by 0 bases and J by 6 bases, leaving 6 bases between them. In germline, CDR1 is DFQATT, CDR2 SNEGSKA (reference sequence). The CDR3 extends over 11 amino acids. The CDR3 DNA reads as TGCAGTGCTAGAGATCCCCCCGAGCAGTACTTC. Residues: CSARDPPEQYF.

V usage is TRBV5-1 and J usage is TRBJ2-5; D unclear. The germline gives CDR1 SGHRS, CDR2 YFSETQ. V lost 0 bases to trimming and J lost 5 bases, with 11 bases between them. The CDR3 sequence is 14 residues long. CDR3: CASSLGRQQETQYF. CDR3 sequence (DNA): TGCGCCAGCAGCTTGGGGCGCCAACAGGAGACCCAGTACTTC.

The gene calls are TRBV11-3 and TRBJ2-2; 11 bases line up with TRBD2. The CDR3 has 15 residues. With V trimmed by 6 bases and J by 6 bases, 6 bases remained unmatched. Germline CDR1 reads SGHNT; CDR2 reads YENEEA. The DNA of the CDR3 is TGTGCCAGCAGACGTGGGACTAGCGGAGCCGGGGAGCTGTTTTTT. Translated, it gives CASRRGTSGAGELFF.

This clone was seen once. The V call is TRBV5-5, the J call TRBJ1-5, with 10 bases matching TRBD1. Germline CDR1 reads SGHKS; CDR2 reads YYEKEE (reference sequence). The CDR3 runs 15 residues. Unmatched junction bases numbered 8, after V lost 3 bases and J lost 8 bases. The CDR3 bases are TGTGCCAGCAGCTGGGGGGACAGGGGTAAGGAGCCCCAGCATTTT. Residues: CASSWGDRGKEPQHF.

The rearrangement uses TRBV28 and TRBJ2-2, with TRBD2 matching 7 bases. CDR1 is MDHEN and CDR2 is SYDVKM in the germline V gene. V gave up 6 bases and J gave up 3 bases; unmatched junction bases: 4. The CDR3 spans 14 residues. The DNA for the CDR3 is TGTGCCAGCAGCCTAGCGGCGTACACCGGGGAGCTGTTTTTT. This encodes CASSLAAYTGELFF.

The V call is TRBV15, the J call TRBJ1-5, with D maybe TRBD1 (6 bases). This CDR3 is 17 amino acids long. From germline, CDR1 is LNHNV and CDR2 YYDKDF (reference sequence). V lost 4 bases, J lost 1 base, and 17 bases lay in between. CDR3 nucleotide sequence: TGTGCCACCAGCACAACTCTTCGGACAGACAGCAATCAGCCCCAGCATTTT. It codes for CATSTTLRTDSNQPQHF.

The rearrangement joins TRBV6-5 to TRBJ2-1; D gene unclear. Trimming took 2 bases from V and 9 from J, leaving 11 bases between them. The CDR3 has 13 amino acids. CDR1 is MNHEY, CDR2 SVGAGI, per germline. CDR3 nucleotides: TGTGCCAGCAGTTACACCGAAAAGAGTGAGCAGTTCTTC. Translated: CASSYTEKSEQFF.

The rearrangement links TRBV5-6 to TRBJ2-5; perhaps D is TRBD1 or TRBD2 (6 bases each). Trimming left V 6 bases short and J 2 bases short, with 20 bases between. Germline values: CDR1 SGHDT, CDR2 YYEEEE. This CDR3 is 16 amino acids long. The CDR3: CASNRRGAQFQETQYF. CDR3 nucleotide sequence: TGTGCCAGCAACCGGAGGGGGGCACAGTTTCAAGAGACCCAGTACTTC.

This CDR3 reads CASSPSGDSNQPQHF. DNA of the CDR3: TGTGCCAGCTCACCGAGTGGGGATAGCAATCAGCCCCAGCATTTT. J is TRBJ1-5 and V is TRBV18, with D uncertain. With 3 bases removed from V and 0 bases from J, the gap between germline ends came to 9 bases. CDR3 length: 15 amino acids. Looked up from germline, CDR1 is KGHSH and CDR2 is LQKENI.

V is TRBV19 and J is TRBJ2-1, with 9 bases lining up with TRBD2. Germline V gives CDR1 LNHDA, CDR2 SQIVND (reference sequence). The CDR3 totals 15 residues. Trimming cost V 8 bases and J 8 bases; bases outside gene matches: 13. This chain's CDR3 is CASGFSGLALYEQFF. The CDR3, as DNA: TGTGCCAGTGGCTTCTCGGGACTAGCTTTATATGAGCAGTTCTTC.

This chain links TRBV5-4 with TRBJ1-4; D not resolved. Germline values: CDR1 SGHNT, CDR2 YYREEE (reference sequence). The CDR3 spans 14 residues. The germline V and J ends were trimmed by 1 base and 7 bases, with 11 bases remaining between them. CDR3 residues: CASSLSGYSEKLFF. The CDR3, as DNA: TGTGCCAGCAGCTTGTCCGGGTATAGTGAAAAACTGTTTTTT.

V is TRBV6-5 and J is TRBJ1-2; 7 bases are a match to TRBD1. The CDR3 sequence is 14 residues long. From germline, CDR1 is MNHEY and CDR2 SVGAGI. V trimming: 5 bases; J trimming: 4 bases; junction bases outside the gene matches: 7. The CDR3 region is CASSKTGVTYGYTF. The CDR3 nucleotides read TGTGCCAGCAGTAAAACAGGGGTTACCTATGGCTACACCTTC.

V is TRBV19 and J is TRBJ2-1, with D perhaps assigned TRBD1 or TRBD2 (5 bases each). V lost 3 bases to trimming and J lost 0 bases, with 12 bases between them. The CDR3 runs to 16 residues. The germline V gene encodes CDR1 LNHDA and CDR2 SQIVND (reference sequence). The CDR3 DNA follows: TGTGCCAGTAGTATTTTTGGGGGTAACTCCTACAATGAGCAGTTCTTC. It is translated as CASSIFGGNSYNEQFF. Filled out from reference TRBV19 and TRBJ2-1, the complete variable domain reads DGGITQSPKYLFRKEGQNVTLSCEQNLNHDAMYWYRQDPGQGLRLIYYSQIVNDFQKGDIAEGYSVSREKKESFPLTVTSAQKNPTAFYLCASSIFGGNSYNEQFFGPGTRLTVL.

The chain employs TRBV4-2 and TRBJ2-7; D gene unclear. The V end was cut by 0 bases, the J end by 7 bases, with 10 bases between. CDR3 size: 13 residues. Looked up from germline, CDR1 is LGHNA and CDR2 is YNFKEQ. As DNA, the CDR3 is TGTGCCAGCAGCCAAGATGGGCGACGGGAGCAGTACTTC. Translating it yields CASSQDGRREQYF.

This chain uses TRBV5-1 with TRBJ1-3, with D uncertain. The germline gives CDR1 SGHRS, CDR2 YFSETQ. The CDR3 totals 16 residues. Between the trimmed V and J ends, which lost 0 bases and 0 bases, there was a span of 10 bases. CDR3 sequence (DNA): TGCGCCAGCAGCTTGGGTGACACCGGCTCTGGAAACACCATATATTTT. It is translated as CASSLGDTGSGNTIYF. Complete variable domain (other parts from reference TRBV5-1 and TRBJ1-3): KAGVTQTPRYLIKTRGQQVTLSCSPISGHRSVSWYQQTPGQGLQFLFEYFSETQRNKGNFPGRFSGRQFSNSRSEMNVSTLELGDSALYLCASSLGDTGSGNTIYFGEGSWLTVV.

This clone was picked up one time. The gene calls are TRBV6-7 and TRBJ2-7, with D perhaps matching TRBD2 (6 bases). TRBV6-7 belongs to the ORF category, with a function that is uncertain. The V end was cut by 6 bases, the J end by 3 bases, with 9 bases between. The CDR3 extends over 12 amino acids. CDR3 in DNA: TGTGCCAGCAGCCCCGGGGGCTACGAGCAGTACTTC. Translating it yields CASSPGGYEQYF.

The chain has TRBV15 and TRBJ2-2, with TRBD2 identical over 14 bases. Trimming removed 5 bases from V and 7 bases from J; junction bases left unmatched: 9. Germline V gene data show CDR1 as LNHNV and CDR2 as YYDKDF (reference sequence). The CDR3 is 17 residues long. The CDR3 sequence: CATSPGTSGSIGGELFF. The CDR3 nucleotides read TGTGCCACCAGCCCCGGGACTAGCGGGAGTATTGGCGGGGAGCTGTTTTTT.

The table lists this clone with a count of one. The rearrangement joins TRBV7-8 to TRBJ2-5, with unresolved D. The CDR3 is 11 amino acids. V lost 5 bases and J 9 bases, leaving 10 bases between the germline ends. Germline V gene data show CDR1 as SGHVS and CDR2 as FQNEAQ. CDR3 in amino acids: CASSPGLPQYF. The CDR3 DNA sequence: TGTGCCAGCAGCCCCGGTTTACCCCAGTACTTC. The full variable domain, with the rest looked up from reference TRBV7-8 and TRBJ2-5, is GAGVSQSPRYKVAKRGQDVALRCDPISGHVSLFWYQQALGQGPEFLTYFQNEAQLDKSGLPSDRFFAERPEGSVSTLKIQRTQQEDSAVYLCASSPGLPQYFGPGTRLLVL.

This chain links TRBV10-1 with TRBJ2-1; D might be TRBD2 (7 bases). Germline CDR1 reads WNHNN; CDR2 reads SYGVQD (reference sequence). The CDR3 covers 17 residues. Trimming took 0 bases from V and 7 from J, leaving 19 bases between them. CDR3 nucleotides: TGCGCCAGCAGTGAGTCGATAGGGGGAGGGCCTCTAAATGAGCAGTTCTTC. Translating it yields CASSESIGGGPLNEQFF.

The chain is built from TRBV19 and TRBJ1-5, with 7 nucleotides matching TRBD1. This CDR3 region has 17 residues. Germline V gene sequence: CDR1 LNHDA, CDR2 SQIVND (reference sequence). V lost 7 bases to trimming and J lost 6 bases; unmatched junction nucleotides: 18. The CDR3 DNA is TGTGCCAGTACGGGGGGTTTGGGACAGACCACCACTCAGCCCCAGCATTTT. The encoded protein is CASTGGLGQTTTQPQHF.